This T cell receptor (beta chain) was recovered during a study of beta chain features in type 1 diabetes. Study-level points and caveats: Patients with Type 1 diabetes showed moderately but significantly shorter TCRB CDR3s in all four CD4+ subsets. Sampled from patients, naive, central memory and Treg TCRB repertoires appeared more similar than those sampled from healthy donors.

A sort by CD45RO/CCR7/CD25/CD127/CD95/CD27 yielded CD4+ naive, central memory, regulatory and stem cell-like memory cells. Sorting gave populations that all exceeded 98% purity. A note on this clone: Its antigen is not known.

Every isolated RNA sample was fully reverse transcribed, so sequencing captured expressed TCRB transcripts. Sequenced by immunoSEQ multiplex PCR; TCRdb stores in-frame clones only, minus some. This repertoire shows a few hundred thousand clones, roughly 25% found once; its top ten account for roughly 0.011%. Unmatched junction bases numbered 4, after V lost 1 base and J lost 3 bases. Germline CDR1 SGHTA, CDR2 FQGNSA. The CDR3 spans 16 residues. The receptor was derived from a woman aged 25 to 45 with type 1 diabetes. V is TRBV7-2 and J is TRBJ2-1; the match to TRBD2 covers 9 bases. Sequencing used naive CD4+ T cells from blood. CDR3 sequence: CASSLEGGRVYNEQFF. CDR3 DNA: TGTGCCAGCAGCTTAGAGGGCGGGAGGGTCTACAATGAGCAGTTCTTC.